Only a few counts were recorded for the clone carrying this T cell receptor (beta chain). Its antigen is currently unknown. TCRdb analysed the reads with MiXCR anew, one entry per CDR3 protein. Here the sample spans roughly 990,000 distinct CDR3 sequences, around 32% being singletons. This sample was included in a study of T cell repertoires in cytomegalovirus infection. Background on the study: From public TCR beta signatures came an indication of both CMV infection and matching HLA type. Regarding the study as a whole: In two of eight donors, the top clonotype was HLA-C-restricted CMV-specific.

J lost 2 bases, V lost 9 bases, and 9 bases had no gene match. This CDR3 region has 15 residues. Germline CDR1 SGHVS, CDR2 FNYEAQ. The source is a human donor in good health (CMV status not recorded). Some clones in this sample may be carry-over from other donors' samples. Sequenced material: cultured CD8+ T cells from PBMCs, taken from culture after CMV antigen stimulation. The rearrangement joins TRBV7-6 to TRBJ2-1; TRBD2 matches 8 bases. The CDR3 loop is CASIGGVLAYNEQFF. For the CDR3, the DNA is TGTGCCAGTATCGGGGGGGTACTGGCCTACAATGAGCAGTTCTTC.